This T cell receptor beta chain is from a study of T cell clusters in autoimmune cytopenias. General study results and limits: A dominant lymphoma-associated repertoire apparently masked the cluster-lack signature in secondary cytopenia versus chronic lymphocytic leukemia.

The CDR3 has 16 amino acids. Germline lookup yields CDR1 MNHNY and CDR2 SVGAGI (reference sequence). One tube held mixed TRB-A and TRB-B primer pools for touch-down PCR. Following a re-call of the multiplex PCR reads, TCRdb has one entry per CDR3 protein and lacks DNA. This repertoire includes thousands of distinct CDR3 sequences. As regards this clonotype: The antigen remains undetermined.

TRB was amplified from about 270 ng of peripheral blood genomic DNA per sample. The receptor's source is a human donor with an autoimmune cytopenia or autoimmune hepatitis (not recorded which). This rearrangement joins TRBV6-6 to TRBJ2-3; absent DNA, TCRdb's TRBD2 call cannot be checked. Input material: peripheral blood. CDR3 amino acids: CASSRSGRSSTDTQYF.